This note documents a single TCR beta chain sequence. Its antigen is still unknown. It was RNA transcripts that yielded the amplified TCR beta CDR3 regions. An initial round of RT-PCR targeting the TCR CDR3 relied on the HTBI primer set. TCRdb reprocessed the multiplex PCR reads with MiXCR, giving one entry per CDR3 protein. The sample consists of some 690,000 distinct CDR3 sequences, approximately 15% of them appearing once. Hyperthyroidism had been newly diagnosed in patients aged 18 to 65, and its duration was under 2 months. An approximately 10 ml volume of fresh peripheral blood provided the PBMCs. The data were obtained in a study of T cells in Graves' hyperthyroidism and ophthalmopathy. Findings and caveats of the study: Prediction of ophthalmopathy progression came a median around 7.1 months pre-onset.

In germline, CDR1 is MNHNS, CDR2 SASEGT. The CDR3 is made up of 16 amino acids. Trimming left V 6 bases short and J 5 bases short, with 17 bases between. Sequencing was done on a sample of blood. The rearrangement joins TRBV6-1 to TRBJ2-6, with a weak D call TRBD1 (6 bases). This receptor was taken from a man aged 50 to 60 with Graves' hyperthyroidism. CDR3 in amino acids: CASRETGGARANVLTF. The CDR3 nucleotides are TGTGCCAGCAGAGAGACAGGTGGGGCACGGGCCAACGTCCTGACTTTC.